The 5 T cell receptor beta chains below were found in one sample sequenced in a study of shared clonotypes between healthy human individuals (dated by TCRdb to between 2020 and 2021). To prepare the library, the immunoSEQ multiplex PCR assay was applied. This is the immuneACCESS table as TCRdb keeps it, with only in-frame sequences that have V and J called. A part of the clones is gone; compared with another copy, unresolved V genes explain less than half, and the rest is unexplained. Recorded for this sample are more than 1,200,000 clones; 97% to 99% of them occurred a single time. The leading ten clones occupy approximately 0.4% of the sample. The source material was naive CD4+ T cells sorted from blood. The cell subset or site label of this sample denotes: CD45RA+ positively selected. These receptors all come from a man aged 25-45 years in good health.

The chain uses TRBV5-1 and TRBJ2-2, with TRBD2 matching 11 bases. V gave up 0 bases and J gave up 5 bases; unmatched junction bases: 21. Per germline, CDR1 SGHRS and CDR2 YFSETQ. The CDR3 consists of 22 residues. CDR3 loop: CASSLGPRRSSGRSFVTGELFF. The CDR3 DNA reads as TGCGCCAGCAGCTTGGGCCCCCGGAGATCTAGCGGGAGGTCTTTCGTGACCGGGGAGCTGTTTTTT.

This sequence joins TRBV11-2 and TRBJ2-3; TRBD2 agrees at 9 bases. Germline-derived CDR1 and CDR2 are SGHAT and FQNNGV. The CDR3 length is 16 residues. After removal of 4 bases from V and 3 bases from J, the junction contained 8 bases not matched to a gene. CDR3 nucleotides: TGTGCCAGCAGCTCGGAGCCGGGACTAGCTACAGATACGCAGTATTTT. Protein product: CASSSEPGLATDTQYF.

The chain uses TRBV9 and TRBJ2-3; 9 nucleotides agree with TRBD2. Germline trimming cut 7 bases from V and 0 bases from J; bases unmatched to any gene: 3. Germline assignment: CDR1 SGDLS and CDR2 YYNGEE. The CDR3 length is 14 residues. In DNA form, the CDR3 reads TGTGCCAGCGGTACTAGCGGGAGCACAGATACGCAGTATTTT. This encodes CASGTSGSTDTQYF.

This clone was detected once. The V gene is TRBV28, the J gene TRBJ2-7; D is perhaps TRBD2 (6 bases). Germline CDR1 reads MDHEN; CDR2 reads SYDVKM. This CDR3 region has 13 residues. This chain's CDR3 is CAMGGAPTYEQYF. The CDR3 nucleotides read TGTGCTATGGGCGGGGCCCCAACCTACGAGCAGTACTTC.

The V gene is TRBV11-2, the J gene TRBJ2-2, with 7 bases identical to TRBD1. Germline lookup yields CDR1 SGHAT and CDR2 FQNNGV. The CDR3 has 17 amino acids. Trimming took 4 bases from V and 0 from J; bases not matched to a gene: 8. CDR3 sequence: CASSSPQGVSNTGELFF. In DNA, the CDR3 is TGTGCCAGCAGCTCGCCTCAGGGGGTTTCGAACACCGGGGAGCTGTTTTTT. Supplemented by reference TRBV11-2 and TRBJ2-2, the full variable domain reads EAGVAQSPRYKIIEKRQSVAFWCNPISGHATLYWYQQILGQGPKLLIQFQNNGVVDDSQLPKDRFSAERLKGVDSTLKIQPAKLEDSAVYLCASSSPQGVSNTGELFFGEGSRLTVL.